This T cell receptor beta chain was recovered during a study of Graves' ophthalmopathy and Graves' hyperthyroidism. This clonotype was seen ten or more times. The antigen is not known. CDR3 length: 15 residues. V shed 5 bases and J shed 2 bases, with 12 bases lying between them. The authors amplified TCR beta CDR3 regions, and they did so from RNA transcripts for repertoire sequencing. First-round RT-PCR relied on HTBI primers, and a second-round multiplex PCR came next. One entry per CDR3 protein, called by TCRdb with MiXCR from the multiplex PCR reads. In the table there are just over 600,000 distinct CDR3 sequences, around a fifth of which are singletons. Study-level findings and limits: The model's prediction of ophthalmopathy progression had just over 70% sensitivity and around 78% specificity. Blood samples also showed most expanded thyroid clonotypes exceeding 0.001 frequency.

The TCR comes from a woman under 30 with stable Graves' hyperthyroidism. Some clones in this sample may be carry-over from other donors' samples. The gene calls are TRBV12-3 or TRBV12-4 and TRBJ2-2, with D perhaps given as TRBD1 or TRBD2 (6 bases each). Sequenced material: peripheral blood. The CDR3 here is CASSPGAHNTGELFF. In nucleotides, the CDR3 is TGTGCCAGCAGTCCGGGGGCTCACAACACCGGGGAGCTGTTTTTT.